The 20 T cell receptor beta chains in this list originate from one sample, sequenced in a study of shared clonotypes between healthy human individuals. The protocol was immunoSEQ multiplex PCR, while the TCRdb copy is restricted to in-frame clones and leaves out a portion. The sample contains some 1,100,000 clones, about 84% of which appear only once. The sequenced sample was memory CD4+ T cells from PBMCs. Subset of the sample: CD45RA-negative fraction. The receptors were gathered from a man aged 18 to 29 in good health. Some clones in this sample may be carry-over from other donors' samples.

Remarks on this clone: Other DNA sequences in the sample encode the same CDR3. V is TRBV18 and J is TRBJ1-5; D unclear. Germline CDR1 is KGHSH and CDR2 is LQKENI. The germline V and J ends were trimmed by 2 bases and 5 bases, with 7 bases remaining between them. The CDR3 is made up of 13 amino acids. CDR3 sequence (DNA): TGTGCCAGCTCACCAGGTGGGGATCAGCCCCAGCATTTT. This codes for CASSPGGDQPQHF.

This rearrangement joins TRBV2 to TRBJ1-2; maybe TRBD1 (6 bases). Trimming removed 2 bases at V and 4 bases at J, with 17 bases between. Germline V lookup: CDR1 SNHLY, CDR2 FYNNEI. The CDR3 totals 16 residues. The CDR3 loop is CASSEFTGHPVYGYTF. For the CDR3, the DNA is TGTGCCAGCAGTGAATTTACGGGACACCCAGTCTATGGCTACACCTTC.

The rearrangement joins TRBV10-3 to TRBJ2-1; 14 bases fit TRBD2. This CDR3 spans 16 amino acids. The trim removed 6 bases at V and 8 bases at J, leaving 9 bases unmatched. Germline V gene sequence: CDR1 ENHRY, CDR2 SYGVKD. CDR3 DNA: TGTGCCATCAGGACCGGACTAGCGGGAGGCGTGGATGAGCAGTTCTTC. It specifies CAIRTGLAGGVDEQFF.

This clone was observed a single time. The chain combines TRBV4-1 with TRBJ2-1; 10 bases are shared with TRBD1. Germline V lookup: CDR1 MGHRA, CDR2 YSYEKL. This CDR3 region has 16 residues. Germline trimming cut 3 bases from V and 8 bases from J; bases unmatched to any gene: 10. The CDR3 region is CASSHPIRDRGHEQFF. CDR3 bases: TGCGCCAGCAGCCACCCTATCCGGGACAGGGGTCATGAGCAGTTCTTC.

This chain links TRBV10-3 with TRBJ2-3; TRBD2 matches 13 bases. The ends lost 10 bases at V and 6 bases at J; junction bases unmatched: 10. Germline CDR1 is ENHRY and CDR2 is SYGVKD. The CDR3 is made up of 15 amino acids. CDR3 amino acids: CASSTSGRAPDTQYF. The CDR3 DNA reads as TGTGCCAGCAGCACTAGCGGGAGGGCCCCGGATACGCAGTATTTT.

The chain is built from TRBV6-1 and TRBJ1-5; D is undetermined. The CDR3 spans 13 residues. V was shortened by 7 bases and J by 3 bases, with 10 bases between the two germline ends. Germline CDR1 reads MNHNS; CDR2 reads SASEGT. The CDR3 region is CASMLSSNQPQHF. The CDR3 DNA reads TGTGCCAGCATGCTTTCTTCCAATCAGCCCCAGCATTTT.

The chain links TRBV29-1 to TRBJ2-3; D possibly corresponds to TRBD2 (6 bases). Germline V gene data show CDR1 as SQVTM and CDR2 as ANQGSEA. The CDR3 runs 14 residues. V dropped 4 bases and J dropped 3 bases, with 14 bases sitting between them. The CDR3 DNA reads as TGCAGCGTTGGTACGGGAGAATCGACAGATACGCAGTATTTT. As protein: CSVGTGESTDTQYF.

The chain employs TRBV15 and TRBJ2-2, with D unclear. The CDR3 covers 13 residues. V lost 4 bases and J lost 5, with 8 bases in between. Germline V gene sequence: CDR1 LNHNV, CDR2 YYDKDF (reference sequence). This CDR3 reads CATSKGWTGELFF. CDR3 nucleotide sequence: TGTGCCACCAGCAAGGGTTGGACCGGGGAGCTGTTTTTT.

This clone is a singleton in its sample. The V call is TRBV5-1, the J call TRBJ2-1, with D possibly called TRBD1 or TRBD2 (5 bases each). V dropped 2 bases and J dropped 0 bases, with 9 bases sitting between them. Per germline, CDR1 SGHRS and CDR2 YFSETQ. The CDR3 consists of 15 residues. The CDR3 DNA reads TGCGCCAGCAGCTTCCTGGGGGTCTCCTACAATGAGCAGTTCTTC. As protein: CASSFLGVSYNEQFF.

This clone was found once. Written as DNA, the CDR3 is TGTGCCAGCAGCTTAGAGGGTTTGGGACTAGCGGGAGAAGGTACGCAGTATTTT. Protein: CASSLEGLGLAGEGTQYF. V usage is TRBV7-8 and J usage is TRBJ2-3; the match to TRBD2 covers 14 bases. The CDR3 runs to 18 residues. CDR1 SGHVS and CDR2 FQNEAQ come from the germline V gene. Germline trimming cut 1 base from V and 8 bases from J; bases unmatched to any gene: 11.

The chain uses TRBV4-1 and TRBJ2-1; D remains unclear. This CDR3 has 12 residues. The germline V and J ends were trimmed by 8 bases and 8 bases, with 13 bases remaining between them. Germline CDR1 MGHRA, CDR2 YSYEKL. CDR3 sequence reads: CASSNPWDEQFF. Here the CDR3 DNA reads TGCGCCAGCTCCAACCCTTGGGATGAGCAGTTCTTC.

The rearrangement uses TRBV14 and TRBJ1-3; D remains ambiguous. CDR3 length: 15 residues. Germline values: CDR1 SGHDN, CDR2 FVKESK. V was shortened by 4 bases and J by 4 bases, with 14 bases between the two germline ends. CDR3 loop: CASSLLGSGGNTIYF. The CDR3 nucleotides are TGTGCCAGCAGCCTCCTGGGATCAGGCGGAAACACCATATATTTT.

The chain combines TRBV7-3 with TRBJ2-3, with D possibly TRBD1 on 5 matching bases. The CDR3 totals 15 residues. Germline CDR1 reads SGHTA; CDR2 reads FQGTGA. The germline V and J ends were trimmed by 1 base and 4 bases, with 12 bases remaining between them. This CDR3 reads CASSLIGQGPDTQYF. CDR3 DNA: TGTGCCAGCAGCTTAATTGGCCAGGGTCCAGATACGCAGTATTTT.

This sequence joins TRBV18 and TRBJ1-5; a weak D match, TRBD1 (5 bases). Trimming removed 6 bases from V and 3 bases from J, with 12 bases in between. Germline values: CDR1 KGHSH, CDR2 LQKENI. The CDR3 contains 14 residues. CDR3 region: CASSPGGDNQPQHF. The DNA of the CDR3 is TGTGCCAGCTCCCCCGGGGGGGACAATCAGCCCCAGCATTTT.

J is TRBJ2-1 and V is TRBV5-4, with unresolved D. Looked up from germline, CDR1 is SGHNT and CDR2 is YYREEE (reference sequence). V lost 0 bases, J lost 2 bases, and 9 bases lay in between. This CDR3 is built from 15 residues. CDR3 bases: TGTGCCAGCAGCTTGGACGGAGCGCCCTACAATGAGCAGTTCTTC. As protein: CASSLDGAPYNEQFF.

The CDR3 reads CASSSRVNTGELFF. Here the CDR3 DNA reads TGCGCCAGCAGCTCGCGGGTGAACACCGGGGAGCTGTTTTTT. This rearrangement joins TRBV5-1 to TRBJ2-2, with a weak D call TRBD2 (5 bases). Germline V CDR1 and CDR2: SGHRS, YFSETQ. V was shortened by 3 bases and J by 1 base, with 7 bases between the two germline ends. This CDR3 region has 14 residues.

This clone came up many times. The chain joins TRBV4-2 to TRBJ2-1; 13 bases map to TRBD2. With 1 base clipped from V and 6 bases from J, the junction kept 3 bases outside the gene matches. The CDR3 runs to 16 residues. Germline values: CDR1 LGHNA, CDR2 YNFKEQ. In DNA form, the CDR3 reads TGTGCCAGCAGCCAAGTTGGGACTAGCGGGACCAATGAGCAGTTCTTC. Amino acid sequence: CASSQVGTSGTNEQFF.

The rearrangement uses TRBV12-5 and TRBJ2-5; D gene ambiguous. Germline V lookup: CDR1 LGHNT, CDR2 FRNRAP. V lost 1 base to trimming and J lost 4 bases, with 13 bases between them. The CDR3 sequence is 15 residues long. CDR3 bases: TGTGCTAGTGGTTTGGGGAGTGGGGTCGGAGAGACCCAGTACTTC. Its protein is CASGLGSGVGETQYF.

The DNA for the CDR3 is TGTGCCTGGACCAGGGGTCGGGGAACCGGGGAGCTGTTTTTT. Amino acid sequence: CAWTRGRGTGELFF. The gene calls are TRBV30 and TRBJ2-2; the D gene is possibly TRBD1 (6 bases). Germline lookup yields CDR1 GTSNPN and CDR2 SVGIG (reference sequence). The CDR3 covers 14 residues. V shed 4 bases and J shed 5 bases, with 14 bases lying between them.

The chain is built from TRBV6-1 and TRBJ1-1; D not certain. The CDR3 contains 13 residues. Germline V gene sequence: CDR1 MNHNS, CDR2 SASEGT. The V end was cut by 8 bases, the J end by 0 bases, with 10 bases between. The DNA of the CDR3 is TGTGCCAGCGGACGGACGGTGAACACTGAAGCTTTCTTT. Its translation is CASGRTVNTEAFF.